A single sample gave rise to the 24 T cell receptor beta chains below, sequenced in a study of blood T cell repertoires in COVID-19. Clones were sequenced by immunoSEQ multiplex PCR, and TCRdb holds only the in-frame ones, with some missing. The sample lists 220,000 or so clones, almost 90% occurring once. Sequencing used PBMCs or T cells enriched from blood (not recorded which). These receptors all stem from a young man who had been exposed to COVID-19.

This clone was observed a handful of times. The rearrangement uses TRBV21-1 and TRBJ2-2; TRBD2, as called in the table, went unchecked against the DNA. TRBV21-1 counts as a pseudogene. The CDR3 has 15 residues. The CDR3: CASSPLIFGTGELFF. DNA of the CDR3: TGTGCCAGCAGTCCCCTAATCTTTGGCACCGGGGAGCTGTTTTTT.

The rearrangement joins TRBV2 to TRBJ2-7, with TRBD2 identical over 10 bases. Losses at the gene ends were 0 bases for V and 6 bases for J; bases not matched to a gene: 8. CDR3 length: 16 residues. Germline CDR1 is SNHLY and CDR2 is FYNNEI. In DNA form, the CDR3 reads TGTGCCAGCAGTGAAGCTAGCGGGGGGACCGTCGGCGAGCAGTACTTC. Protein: CASSEASGGTVGEQYF.

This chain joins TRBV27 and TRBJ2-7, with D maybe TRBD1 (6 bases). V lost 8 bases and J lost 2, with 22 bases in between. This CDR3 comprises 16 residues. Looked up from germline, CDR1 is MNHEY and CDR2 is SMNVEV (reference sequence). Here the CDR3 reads CASATFYRETTYEQYF. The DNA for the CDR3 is TGTGCCAGCGCAACGTTTTACAGGGAGACCACCTACGAGCAGTACTTC.

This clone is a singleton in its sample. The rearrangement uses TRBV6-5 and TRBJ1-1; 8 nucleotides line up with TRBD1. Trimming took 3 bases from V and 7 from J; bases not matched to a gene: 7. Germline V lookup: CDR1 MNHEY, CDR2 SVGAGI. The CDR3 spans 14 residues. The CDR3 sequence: CASSYGTGEYEAFF. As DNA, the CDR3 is TGTGCCAGCAGTTATGGGACAGGAGAATATGAAGCTTTCTTT.

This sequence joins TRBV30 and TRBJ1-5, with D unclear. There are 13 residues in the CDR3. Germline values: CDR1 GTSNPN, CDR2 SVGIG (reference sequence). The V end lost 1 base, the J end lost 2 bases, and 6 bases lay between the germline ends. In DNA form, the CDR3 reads TGTGCCTGGAGTGACAACCGCAATCAGCCCCAGCATTTT. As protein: CAWSDNRNQPQHF.

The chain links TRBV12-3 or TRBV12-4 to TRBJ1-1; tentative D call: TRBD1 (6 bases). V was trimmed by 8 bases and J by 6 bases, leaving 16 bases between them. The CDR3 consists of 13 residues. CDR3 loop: CASRGAGGAEAFF. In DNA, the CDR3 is TGTGCCAGCCGGGGGGCTGGGGGCGCTGAAGCTTTCTTT.

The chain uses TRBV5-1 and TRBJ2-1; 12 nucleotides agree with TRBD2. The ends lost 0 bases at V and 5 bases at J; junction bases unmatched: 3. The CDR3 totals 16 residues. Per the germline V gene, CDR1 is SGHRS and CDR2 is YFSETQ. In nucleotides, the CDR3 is TGCGCCAGCAGCTTGGGACTAGCGGGGGTCCACAATGAGCAGTTCTTC. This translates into CASSLGLAGVHNEQFF.

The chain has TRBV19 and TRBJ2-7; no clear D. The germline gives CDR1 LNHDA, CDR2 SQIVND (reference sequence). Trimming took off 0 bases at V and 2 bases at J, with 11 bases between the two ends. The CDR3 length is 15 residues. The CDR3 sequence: CASSIDGGRPYEQYF. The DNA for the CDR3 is TGTGCCAGTAGTATAGATGGCGGTAGACCCTACGAGCAGTACTTC.

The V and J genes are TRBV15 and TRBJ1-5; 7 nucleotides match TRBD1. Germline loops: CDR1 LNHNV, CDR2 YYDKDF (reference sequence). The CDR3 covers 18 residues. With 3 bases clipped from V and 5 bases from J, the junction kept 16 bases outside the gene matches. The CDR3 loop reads CATSSQYWDSQTYQPQHF. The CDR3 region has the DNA TGTGCCACCAGCAGCCAATATTGGGACAGTCAAACCTATCAGCCCCAGCATTTT.

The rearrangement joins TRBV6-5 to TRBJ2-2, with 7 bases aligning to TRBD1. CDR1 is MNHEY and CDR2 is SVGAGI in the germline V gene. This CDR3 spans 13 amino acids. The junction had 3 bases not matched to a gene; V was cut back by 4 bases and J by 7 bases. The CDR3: CASSSYRGGELFF. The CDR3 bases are TGTGCCAGCAGTTCCTACAGGGGCGGGGAGCTGTTTTTT.

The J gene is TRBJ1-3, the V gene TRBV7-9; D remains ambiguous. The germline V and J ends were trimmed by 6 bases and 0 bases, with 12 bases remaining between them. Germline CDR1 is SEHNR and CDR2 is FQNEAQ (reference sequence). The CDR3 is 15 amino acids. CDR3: CASRPTGPSGNTIYF. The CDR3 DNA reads TGTGCCAGCAGACCTACTGGTCCCTCTGGAAACACCATATATTTT.

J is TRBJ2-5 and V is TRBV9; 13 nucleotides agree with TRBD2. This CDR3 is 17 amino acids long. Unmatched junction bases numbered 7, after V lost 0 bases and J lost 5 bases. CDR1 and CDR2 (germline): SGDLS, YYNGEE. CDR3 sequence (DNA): TGTGCCAGCAGCGTAGGAGCACTAGCGGGGGGGAGTGAGACCCAGTACTTC. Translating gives CASSVGALAGGSETQYF.

The CDR3 DNA reads TGTGCCAGCAGTCGCGGACAGGGGATCGGAGCTTTCTTT. As protein: CASSRGQGIGAFF. The chain carries TRBV12-3 or TRBV12-4 and TRBJ1-1, with 9 nucleotides matching TRBD1. Trimming took 5 bases from V and 10 from J; bases not matched to a gene: 8. This CDR3 is built from 13 residues.

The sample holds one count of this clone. The CDR3 region has the DNA TGCGCCAGCAGCTTTAAACAGGGACAGAACACTGAAGCTTTCTTT. Amino acid sequence: CASSFKQGQNTEAFF. The chain recombines TRBV5-1 with TRBJ1-1, with a possible D match to TRBD1 (6 bases). Trimming left V 2 bases short and J 1 base short, with 12 bases between. Germline CDR1 is SGHRS and CDR2 is YFSETQ. There are 15 residues in the CDR3.

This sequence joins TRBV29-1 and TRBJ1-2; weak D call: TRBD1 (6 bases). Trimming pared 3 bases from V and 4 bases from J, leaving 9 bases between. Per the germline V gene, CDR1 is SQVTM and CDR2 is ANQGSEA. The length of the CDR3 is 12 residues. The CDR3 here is CSVDTGPYGYTF. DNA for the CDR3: TGCAGCGTTGATACAGGGCCCTATGGCTACACCTTC.

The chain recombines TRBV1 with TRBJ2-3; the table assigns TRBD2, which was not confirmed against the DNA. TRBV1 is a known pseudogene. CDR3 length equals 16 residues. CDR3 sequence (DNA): TGCACCAGCAGCCAAGAGTCGGGGGGCAGGGCAGATACGCAGTATTTT. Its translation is CTSSQESGGRADTQYF.

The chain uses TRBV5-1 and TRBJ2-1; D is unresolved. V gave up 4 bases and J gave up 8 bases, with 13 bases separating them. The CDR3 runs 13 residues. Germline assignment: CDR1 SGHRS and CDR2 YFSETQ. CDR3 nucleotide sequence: TGCGCCAGCAGCCTCCCTATGGTGGATGAGCAGTTCTTC. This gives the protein CASSLPMVDEQFF.

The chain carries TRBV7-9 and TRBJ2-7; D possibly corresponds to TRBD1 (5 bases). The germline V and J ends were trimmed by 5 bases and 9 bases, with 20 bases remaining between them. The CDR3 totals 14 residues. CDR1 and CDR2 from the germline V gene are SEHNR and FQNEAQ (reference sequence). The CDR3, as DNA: TGTGCCAGCAGCCCCCCCCTACAGGCCCTAGTGCAGTACTTC. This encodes CASSPPLQALVQYF.

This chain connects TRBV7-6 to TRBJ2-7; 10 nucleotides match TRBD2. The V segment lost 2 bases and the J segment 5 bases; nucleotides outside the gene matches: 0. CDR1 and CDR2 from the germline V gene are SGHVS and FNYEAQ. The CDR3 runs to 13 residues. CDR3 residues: CASSLTSGDEQYF. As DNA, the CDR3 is TGTGCCAGCAGCTTAACTAGCGGGGACGAGCAGTACTTC.

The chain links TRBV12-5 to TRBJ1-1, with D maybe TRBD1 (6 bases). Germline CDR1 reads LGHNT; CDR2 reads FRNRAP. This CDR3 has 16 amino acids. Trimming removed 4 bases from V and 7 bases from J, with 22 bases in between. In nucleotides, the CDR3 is TGTGCTAGTGGTTACCTCCCAGGGGAGAGGGCCGGTGAAGCTTTCTTT. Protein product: CASGYLPGERAGEAFF.

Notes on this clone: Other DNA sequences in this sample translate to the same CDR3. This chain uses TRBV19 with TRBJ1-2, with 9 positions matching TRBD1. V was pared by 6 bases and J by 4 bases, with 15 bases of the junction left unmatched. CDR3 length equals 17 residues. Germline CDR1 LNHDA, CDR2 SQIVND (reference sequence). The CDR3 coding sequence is TGTGCCAGTAGAACCCGGGACAGGGAGGGGGATGGCTATGGCTACACCTTC. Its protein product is CASRTRDREGDGYGYTF.

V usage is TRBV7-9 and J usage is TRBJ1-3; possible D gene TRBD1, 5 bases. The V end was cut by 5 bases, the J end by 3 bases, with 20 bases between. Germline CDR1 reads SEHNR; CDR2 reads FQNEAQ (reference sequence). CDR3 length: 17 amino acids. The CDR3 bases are TGTGCCAGCAGCCCAGGAGGGGCCGCCCTTTTTGGAAACACCATATATTTT. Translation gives CASSPGGAALFGNTIYF.

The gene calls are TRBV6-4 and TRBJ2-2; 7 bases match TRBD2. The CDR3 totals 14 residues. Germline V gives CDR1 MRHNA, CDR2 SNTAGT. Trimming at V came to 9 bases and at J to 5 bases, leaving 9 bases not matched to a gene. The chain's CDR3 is CASRLAENTGELFF. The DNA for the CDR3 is TGTGCCAGTCGACTAGCAGAGAATACCGGGGAGCTGTTTTTT.

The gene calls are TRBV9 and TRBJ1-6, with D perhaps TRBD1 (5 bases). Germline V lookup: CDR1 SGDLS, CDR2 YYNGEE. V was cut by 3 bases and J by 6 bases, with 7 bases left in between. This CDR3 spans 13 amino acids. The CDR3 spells CASSEGINSPLHF. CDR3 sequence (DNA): TGTGCCAGCAGCGAGGGGATTAATTCACCCCTCCACTTT.